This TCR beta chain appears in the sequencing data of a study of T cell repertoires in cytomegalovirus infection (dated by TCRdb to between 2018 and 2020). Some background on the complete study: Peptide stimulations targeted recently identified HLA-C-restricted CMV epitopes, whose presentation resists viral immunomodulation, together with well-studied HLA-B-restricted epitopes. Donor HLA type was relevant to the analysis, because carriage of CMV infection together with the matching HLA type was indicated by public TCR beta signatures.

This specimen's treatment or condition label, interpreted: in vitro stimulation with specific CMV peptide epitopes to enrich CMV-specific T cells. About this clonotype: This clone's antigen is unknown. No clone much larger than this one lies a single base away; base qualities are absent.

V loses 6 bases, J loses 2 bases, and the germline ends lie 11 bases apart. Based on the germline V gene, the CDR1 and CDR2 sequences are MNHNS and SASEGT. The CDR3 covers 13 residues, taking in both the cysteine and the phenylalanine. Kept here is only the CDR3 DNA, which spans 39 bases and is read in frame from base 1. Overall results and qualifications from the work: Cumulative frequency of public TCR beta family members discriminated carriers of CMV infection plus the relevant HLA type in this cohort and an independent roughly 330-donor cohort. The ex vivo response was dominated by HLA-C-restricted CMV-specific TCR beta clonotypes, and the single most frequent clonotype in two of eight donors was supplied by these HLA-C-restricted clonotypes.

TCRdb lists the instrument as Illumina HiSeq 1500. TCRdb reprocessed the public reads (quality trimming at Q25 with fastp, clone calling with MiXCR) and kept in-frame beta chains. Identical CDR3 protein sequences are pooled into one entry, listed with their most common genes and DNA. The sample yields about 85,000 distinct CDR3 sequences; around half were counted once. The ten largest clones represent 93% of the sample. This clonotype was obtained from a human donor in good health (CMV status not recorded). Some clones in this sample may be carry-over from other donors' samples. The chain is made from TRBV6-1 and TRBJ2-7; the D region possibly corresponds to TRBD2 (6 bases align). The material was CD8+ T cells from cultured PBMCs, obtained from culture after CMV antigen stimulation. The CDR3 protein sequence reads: CASREGSAYEQYF. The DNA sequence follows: TGTGCCAGCAGGGAGGGATCCGCCTACGAGCAGTACTTC.